The source of this TCR beta chain is a study of CXCR4 blockade with PD-1 therapy in pancreatic cancer (dated by TCRdb to between 2019 and 2020). About the investigation overall: The study analyzed resected pancreatic ductal adenocarcinoma using both multiplex immunohistochemistry and TCRbeta immunosequencing, alongside ex vivo slice culture that tested PD-1 and CXCR4 blockade. To look at intratumoral heterogeneity, the researchers TCR-sequenced two geographically distinct regions from each of about six tumors. The study at large found these results: A strong correlation was found between the frequency of an amino acid clone and the number of distinct nucleotide rearrangements encoding that clone, which suggests convergent selection driven by common tumor antigens. Although tumors showed clonal expansion, with a mean productive clonality of roughly 0.13 compared with 0.045 to 0.05 in healthy blood, clonality was not correlated with survival. Because only TCRbeta chains were sequenced, true antigen-specificity overlap among convergent dominant clones remained unconfirmed while awaiting paired alpha-beta single-cell sequencing.

As to this clone: Its antigen is still unknown. No base qualities exist here, and no much larger clone lies one base off it.

Clipping removes 5 bases from V and 5 bases from J, with 8 as the unmatched junction base count. In the germline V gene, CDR1 corresponds to KGHSH and CDR2 to LQKENI. There are 14 amino acids in the CDR3, from cysteine to phenylalanine inclusive. Just CDR3 DNA is preserved here, 42 bases in frame from base 1. Extracted DNA was used for immunosequencing of TCRbeta CDR3 regions with the immunoSEQ Assay at Adaptive Biotechnologies. Per the source publication's procedure: To measure the absolute abundance of each unique TCRbeta CDR3, the sequences were collapsed and filtered. Clonality, calculated using only productive in-frame rearrangements, was defined as 1 minus Pielou's evenness. Regional overlap tracked the top 100 nucleotide rearrangements across paired samples, with Morisita index comparing paired versus unrelated samples. The immunoSEQ Rearrangement Details tool was used to assess convergence of nucleotide rearrangements onto identical amino acid sequences. TCRdb's version of the immuneACCESS table is confined to in-frame rearrangements and falls short of the full clone set. An unresolved V gene accounts for under half of the shortfall where checked; the remainder is of unknown origin. The V and J calls and clone size come from that table; D and trimming were worked out from the DNA. The sample profile shows about 2,400 clones; approximately 37% of them were found once. Around 16% of the sample is taken by the ten largest.

None of the patients whose archived tumor blocks were used had received neoadjuvant therapy prior to resection. In the preserved-tissue arm of the study, approximately 30 surgical resection samples from roughly 24 previously untreated pancreatic ductal adenocarcinoma patients were used. For the resection arm, DNA was extracted from ten 5-micron curls of FFPE tumor adjacent to the multiplex immunohistochemistry slide. The rearranged segments are TRBV18 and TRBJ1-1, and 7 junction bases match TRBD1. The source of this sequence is a human donor with pancreatic ductal adenocarcinoma. The specimen sequenced was tumor tissue. For the CDR3, the sequence is CASSSWTGSTEAFF. The sequenced DNA is TGTGCCAGCTCATCATGGACAGGAAGTACTGAAGCTTTCTTT.